The 17 T cell receptor beta chains below all came from one sample that was sequenced in a study of blood T cells in healthy people across ages. A second PCR of 7 to 11 cycles used a sample-barcoded 5' primer and a J-beta primer mix. A single record per CDR3 protein comes from TCRdb applying MiXCR to the 5' RACE reads. The sample carries approximately 880,000 distinct CDR3 sequences, 40% to 60% recorded once. Specimen: blood. Receptors originate from a man aged 25-45 years in good health.

The genes are TRBV27 and TRBJ2-1, with TRBD1 matching over 9 bases. Per germline, CDR1 MNHEY and CDR2 SMNVEV (reference sequence). V trimming: 4 bases; J trimming: 2 bases; junction bases outside the gene matches: 3. This CDR3 spans 15 amino acids. The CDR3 protein is CASSWTGVAYNEQFF. DNA of the CDR3: TGTGCCAGCAGTTGGACAGGGGTGGCCTACAATGAGCAGTTCTTC.

This chain links TRBV3-1 with TRBJ1-2; tentative D call: TRBD1 (5 bases). There are 13 residues in the CDR3. V was clipped by 6 bases and J by 4 bases, with 12 bases between them. Germline V gene sequence: CDR1 LGHDT, CDR2 YNNKEL (reference sequence). The CDR3: CASSTGAGYGYTF. Written as DNA, the CDR3 is TGTGCCAGCAGTACAGGCGCGGGCTATGGCTACACCTTC.

The chain employs TRBV3-1 and TRBJ2-3, with no clear D. V shed 1 base and J shed 3 bases, with 8 bases lying between them. From germline, CDR1 is LGHDT and CDR2 YNNKEL (reference sequence). CDR3 length equals 14 residues. In DNA form, the CDR3 reads TGTGCCAGCAGCCAAGTACCCCTAACAGATACGCAGTATTTT. Translated, it gives CASSQVPLTDTQYF.

This clonotype was counted only a few times. The V and J genes are TRBV12-3 or TRBV12-4 and TRBJ2-1; D is uncertain. The CDR3 has 13 residues. V was shortened by 6 bases and J by 9 bases, with 15 bases between the two germline ends. CDR3 nucleotides: TGTGCCAGCAGACACATTCGTCGCCTTGAGCAGTTCTTC. Translation: CASRHIRRLEQFF.

CDR3 sequence: CASSSLTENTEAFF. The CDR3 DNA reads as TGTGCCAGCAGCTCACTGACAGAGAACACTGAAGCTTTCTTT. This chain uses TRBV7-9 with TRBJ1-1; D is possibly TRBD1 (5 bases). Germline V gene lookup returns CDR1 SEHNR and CDR2 FQNEAQ (reference sequence). V lost 4 bases and J 1 base, leaving 10 bases between the germline ends. This CDR3 is built from 14 residues. The complete variable domain, with remaining parts taken from reference TRBV7-9 and TRBJ1-1, reads DTGVSQNPRHKITKRGQNVTFRCDPISEHNRLYWYRQTLGQGPEFLTYFQNEAQLEKSRLLSDRFSAERPKGSFSTLEIQRTEQGDSAMYLCASSSLTENTEAFFGQGTRLTVV.

This clonotype was found a few times. The V call is TRBV6-2 or TRBV6-3, the J call TRBJ2-1, with TRBD1 identical over 7 bases. This CDR3 has 15 residues. Germline V CDR1 and CDR2: MNHEY, SVGEGT. Unmatched junction bases numbered 14, after V lost 10 bases and J lost 5 bases. The CDR3 sequence is CATQGGTVGDNEQFF. The CDR3 DNA reads as TGTGCCACCCAGGGTGGGACAGTGGGCGACAATGAGCAGTTCTTC.

The chain uses TRBV28 and TRBJ2-3; maybe TRBD2 (6 bases). V dropped 6 bases and J dropped 6 bases, with 19 bases sitting between them. Germline loops: CDR1 MDHEN, CDR2 SYDVKM. The CDR3 spans 15 residues. Here the CDR3 reads CASSPGTAGRDTQYF. The CDR3 bases are TGTGCCAGCAGCCCTGGGACGGCGGGGAGGGATACGCAGTATTTT.

The chain joins TRBV6-5 to TRBJ1-1, with D possibly matching TRBD1 (5 bases). The germline CDR1 and CDR2 sequences are MNHEY and SVGAGI. CDR3 length: 15 residues. The V end was cut by 6 bases, the J end by 2 bases, with 16 bases between. CDR3 in DNA: TGTGCCAGCAGAAAGGACCGCAGGGCCAACACTGAAGCTTTCTTT. Translated, it gives CASRKDRRANTEAFF.

The sample holds one count of this clonotype. The CDR3 region has the DNA TGTGCCTGGAGTGTAGGTGGGAGTAACTATGGCTACACCTTC. This translates into CAWSVGGSNYGYTF. The chain recombines TRBV30 with TRBJ1-2, with D unresolved. Germline CDR1 GTSNPN, CDR2 SVGIG (reference sequence). V lost 0 bases and J lost 1, with 9 bases in between. There are 14 residues in the CDR3.

This chain links TRBV4-2 with TRBJ2-3; 7 bases are a match to TRBD1. CDR1 is LGHNA and CDR2 is YNFKEQ in the germline V gene. The CDR3 contains 15 residues. Losses at the gene ends were 0 bases for V and 4 bases for J; bases not matched to a gene: 4. For the CDR3, the DNA is TGTGCCAGCAGCCAAGAAAGGGGGCAATCAGATACGCAGTATTTT. Translation: CASSQERGQSDTQYF.

This clonotype was picked up a small number of times. This chain connects TRBV15 to TRBJ1-1; 7 nucleotides line up with TRBD1. The CDR3 totals 14 residues. J gave up 11 bases and V 1 base, and 10 bases lay outside the gene matches. Per the germline V gene, CDR1 is LNHNV and CDR2 is YYDKDF (reference sequence). The chain's CDR3 is CATSRGGQVLMAFF. As DNA, the CDR3 is TGTGCCACCAGCAGAGGCGGACAGGTCTTAATGGCTTTCTTT. Together with reference TRBV15 and TRBJ1-1, the CDR3 gives the full variable domain: DAMVIQNPRYQVTQFGKPVTLSCSQTLNHNVMYWYQQKSSQAPKLLFHYYDKDFNNEADTPDNFQSRRPNTSFCFLDIRSPGLGDTAMYLCATSRGGQVLMAFFGQGTRLTVV.

The chain employs TRBV20-1 and TRBJ2-3, with 7 nucleotides matching TRBD1. The CDR3 length is 20 residues. Trimming cost V 1 base and J 11 bases; bases outside gene matches: 30. In germline, CDR1 is DFQATT, CDR2 SNEGSKA (reference sequence). CDR3 region: CSARGDTGTDHTPLGLRQYF. CDR3 sequence (DNA): TGCAGTGCTAGAGGCGATACCGGGACAGATCATACACCTCTGGGCCTAAGGCAGTATTTT.

This clonotype was counted between two and nine times. The chain uses TRBV4-3 and TRBJ2-1; the D is unclear. V was cut by 0 bases and J by 10 bases, with 10 bases left in between. This CDR3 has 13 amino acids. From germline, CDR1 is LGHNA and CDR2 YSLEER. For the CDR3, the DNA is TGCGCCAGCAGCCAAGATTGGGCGCGAGAGCAGTTCTTC. Its translation is CASSQDWAREQFF.

This rearrangement joins TRBV6-4 to TRBJ2-7, with 10 bases lining up with TRBD2. Per germline, CDR1 MRHNA and CDR2 SNTAGT. The CDR3 is 15 residues long. V trimming: 3 bases; J trimming: 7 bases; junction bases outside the gene matches: 9. The CDR3: CASSDDPSGGNEQYF. DNA for the CDR3: TGTGCCAGCAGTGATGATCCTAGCGGGGGTAATGAGCAGTACTTC.

The V call is TRBV20-1, the J call TRBJ2-3; unclear D gene. The CDR3 has 14 amino acids. The V gene lost 6 bases and the J gene lost 4 bases, with 17 bases spanning the gap. Germline V lookup: CDR1 DFQATT, CDR2 SNEGSKA (reference sequence). CDR3 in DNA: TGCAGTGCCCCAACGCTAGGGTACGCAGATACGCAGTATTTT. Protein product: CSAPTLGYADTQYF.

CDR3 amino acids: CATSSLRQGAGYTF. CDR3 DNA: TGTGCCACCAGCAGCCTTAGACAGGGTGCTGGTTACACCTTC. The chain has TRBV15 and TRBJ1-2, with 7 bases that match TRBD1. Germline lookup yields CDR1 LNHNV and CDR2 YYDKDF (reference sequence). The CDR3 covers 14 residues. V lost 3 bases to trimming and J lost 11 bases; unmatched junction nucleotides: 12.

The chain is built from TRBV12-3 or TRBV12-4 and TRBJ2-1, with TRBD1 as a possible D gene (5 bases). The CDR3 has 15 residues. V lost 6 bases and J 9 bases, leaving 21 bases between the germline ends. The CDR3, as DNA: TGTGCCAGCAGCCCGGTTAGGGGCCCCGAGATTGAGCAGTTCTTC. It codes for CASSPVRGPEIEQFF.